Here is one TCR beta chain with its context. Its antigen is not known. Germline CDR1 LNHDA, CDR2 SQIVND (reference sequence). CDR3 length: 14 amino acids. The V and J ends lost 4 bases and 10 bases respectively, with 17 bases between them. The sample belongs to a study of response to subunit inactivated influenza vaccine. TCRdb re-analysed the RT-PCR reads in MiXCR, keeping a single row per CDR3 protein. Here the sample spans about 180,000 distinct CDR3 sequences, approximately 8.7% being singletons. Findings and limits, study-wide: Authors suggested few new T cells are recruited by each seasonal influenza vaccination.

Sequences were derived from non-naive T cells sorted from PBMCs, sampled on the day of vaccination. The sequence was obtained from a man aged 50-59 years who received an inactivated influenza vaccine. This chain connects TRBV19 to TRBJ2-1; the D is unclear. In DNA form, the CDR3 reads TGTGCCAGTAGTACCGGGTCCCTGGCGAGGGAGCAGTTCTTC. It yields the protein CASSTGSLAREQFF. The full variable domain, completed using reference TRBV19 and TRBJ2-1, is DGGITQSPKYLFRKEGQNVTLSCEQNLNHDAMYWYRQDPGQGLRLIYYSQIVNDFQKGDIAEGYSVSREKKESFPLTVTSAQKNPTAFYLCASSTGSLAREQFFGPGTRLTVL.